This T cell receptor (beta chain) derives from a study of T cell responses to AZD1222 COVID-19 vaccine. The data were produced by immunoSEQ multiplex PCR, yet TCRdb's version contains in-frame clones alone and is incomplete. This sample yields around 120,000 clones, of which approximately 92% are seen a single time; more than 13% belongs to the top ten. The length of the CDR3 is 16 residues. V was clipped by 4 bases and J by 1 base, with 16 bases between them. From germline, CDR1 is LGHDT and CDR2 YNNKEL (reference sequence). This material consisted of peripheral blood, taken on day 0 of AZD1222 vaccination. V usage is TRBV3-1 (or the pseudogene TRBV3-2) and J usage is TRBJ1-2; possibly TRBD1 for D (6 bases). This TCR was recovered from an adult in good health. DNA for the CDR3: TGTGCCAGCAGCCCCCGGGCAGGAGGGGGTAACTATGGCTACACCTTC. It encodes CASSPRAGGGNYGYTF.